This T cell receptor (beta chain) was identified during a study of control samples from healthy donors and cancer patients. Assay: immunoSEQ multiplex PCR; the TCRdb copy retains only in-frame clones and omits some. The table shows 120,000 or so clones, with more than 75% occurring only once. CDR1 and CDR2 (germline): LNHDA, SQIVND (reference sequence). CDR3 size: 16 residues. Trimming took 3 bases from V and 5 from J, leaving 16 bases between them. The TCR originated in a man aged 18 to 30 in good health. Sequencing was done on a sample of blood. The chain recombines TRBV19 with TRBJ2-2; possibly TRBD2 for D (6 bases). The CDR3 protein is CASSIGALGGTGELFF. CDR3 DNA: TGTGCCAGTAGTATCGGAGCCCTGGGAGGAACCGGGGAGCTGTTTTTT.